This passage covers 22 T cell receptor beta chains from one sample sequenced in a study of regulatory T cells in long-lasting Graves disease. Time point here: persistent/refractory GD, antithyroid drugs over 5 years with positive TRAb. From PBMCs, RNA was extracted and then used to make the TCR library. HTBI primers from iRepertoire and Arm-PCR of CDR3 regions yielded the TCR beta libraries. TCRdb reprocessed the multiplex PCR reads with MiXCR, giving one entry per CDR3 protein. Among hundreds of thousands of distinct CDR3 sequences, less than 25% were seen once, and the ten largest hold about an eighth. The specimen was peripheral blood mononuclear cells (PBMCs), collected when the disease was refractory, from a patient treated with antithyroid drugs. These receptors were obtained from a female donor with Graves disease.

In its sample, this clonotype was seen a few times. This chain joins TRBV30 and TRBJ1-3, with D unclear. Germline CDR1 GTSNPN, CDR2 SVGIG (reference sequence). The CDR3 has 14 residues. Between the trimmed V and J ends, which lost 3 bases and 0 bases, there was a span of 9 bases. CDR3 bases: TGTGCCTGGAGCAAGAAGCTCTCTGGAAACACCATATATTTT. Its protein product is CAWSKKLSGNTIYF.

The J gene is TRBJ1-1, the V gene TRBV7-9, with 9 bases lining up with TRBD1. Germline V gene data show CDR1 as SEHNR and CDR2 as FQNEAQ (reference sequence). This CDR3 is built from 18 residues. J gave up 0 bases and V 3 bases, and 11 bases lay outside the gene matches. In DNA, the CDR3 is TGTGCCAGCAGCTTCCGGGGACAGGGTTCCTTTTTGAACACTGAAGCTTTCTTT. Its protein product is CASSFRGQGSFLNTEAFF.

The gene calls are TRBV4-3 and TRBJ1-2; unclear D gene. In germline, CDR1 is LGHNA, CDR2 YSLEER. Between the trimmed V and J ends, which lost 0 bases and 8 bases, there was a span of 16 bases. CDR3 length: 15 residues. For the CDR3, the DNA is TGCGCCAGCAGCCAAGAAGGAGCGCCGAACGGCGGCTACACCTTC. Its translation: CASSQEGAPNGGYTF.

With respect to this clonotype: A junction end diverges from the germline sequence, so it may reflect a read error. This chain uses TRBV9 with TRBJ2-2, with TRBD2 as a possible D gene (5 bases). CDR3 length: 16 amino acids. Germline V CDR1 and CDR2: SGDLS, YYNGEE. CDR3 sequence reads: CASSLGEAANTGELSF. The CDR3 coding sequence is TGTGCCAGCAGCCTGGGAGAGGCAGCGAACACCGGGGAGCTGTCTTTT.

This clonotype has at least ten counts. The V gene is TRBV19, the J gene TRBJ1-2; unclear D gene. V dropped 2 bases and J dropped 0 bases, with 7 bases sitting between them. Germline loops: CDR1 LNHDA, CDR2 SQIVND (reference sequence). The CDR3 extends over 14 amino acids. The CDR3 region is CASSIQIANYGYTF. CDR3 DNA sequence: TGTGCCAGTAGTATACAGATAGCTAACTATGGCTACACCTTC.

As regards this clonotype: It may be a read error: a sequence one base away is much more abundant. The CDR3 bases are TGTGCCAGCAGAGAAATTTCAGGGGGTGGAGAGACCCAGTACTTC. Its translation is CASREISGGGETQYF. The chain recombines TRBV12-3 or TRBV12-4 with TRBJ2-5, with TRBD1 matching over 7 bases. Trimming took 6 bases from V and 4 from J; bases not matched to a gene: 11. The CDR3 has 15 amino acids.

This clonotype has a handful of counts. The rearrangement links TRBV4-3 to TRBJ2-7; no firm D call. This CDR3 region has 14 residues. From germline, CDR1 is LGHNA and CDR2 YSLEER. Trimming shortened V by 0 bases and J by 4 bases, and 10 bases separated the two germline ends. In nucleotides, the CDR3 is TGCGCCAGCAGCCAAGATTCCGGACGGTACGAGCAGTACTTC. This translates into CASSQDSGRYEQYF.

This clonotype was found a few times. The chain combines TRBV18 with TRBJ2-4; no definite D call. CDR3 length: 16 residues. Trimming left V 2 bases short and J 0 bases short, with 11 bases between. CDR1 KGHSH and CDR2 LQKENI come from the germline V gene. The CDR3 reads CASSPNNPLAKNIQYF. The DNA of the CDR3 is TGTGCCAGCTCACCAAACAACCCCTTAGCCAAAAACATTCAGTACTTC.

The CDR3 spells CASSLERGGNTIYF. CDR3 coding DNA: TGTGCCAGCAGCTTAGAACGGGGAGGAAACACCATATATTTT. The rearrangement links TRBV13 to TRBJ1-3; D gene ambiguous. V lost 1 base and J 4 bases, leaving 8 bases between the germline ends. The CDR3 is 14 residues long. Germline V lookup: CDR1 PRHDT, CDR2 FYEKMQ (reference sequence).

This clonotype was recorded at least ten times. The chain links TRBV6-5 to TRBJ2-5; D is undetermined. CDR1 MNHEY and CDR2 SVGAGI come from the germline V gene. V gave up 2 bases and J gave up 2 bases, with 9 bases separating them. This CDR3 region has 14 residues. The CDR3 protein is CASSYGPDQETQYF. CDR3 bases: TGTGCCAGCAGTTACGGGCCAGATCAAGAGACCCAGTACTTC.

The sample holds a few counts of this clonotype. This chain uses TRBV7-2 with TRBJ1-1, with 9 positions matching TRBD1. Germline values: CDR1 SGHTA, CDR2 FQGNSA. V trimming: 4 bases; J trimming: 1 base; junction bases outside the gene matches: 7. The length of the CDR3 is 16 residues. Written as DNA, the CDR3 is TGTGCCAGCAGCTCCGGACAGGGGTTAGGGAACACTGAAGCTTTCTTT. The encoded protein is CASSSGQGLGNTEAFF.

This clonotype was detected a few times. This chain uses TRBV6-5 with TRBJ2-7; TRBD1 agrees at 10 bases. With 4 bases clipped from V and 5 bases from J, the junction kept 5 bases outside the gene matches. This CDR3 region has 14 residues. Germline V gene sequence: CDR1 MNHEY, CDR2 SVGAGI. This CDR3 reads CASSWRQGANEQYF. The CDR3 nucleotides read TGTGCCAGCAGTTGGAGACAGGGGGCAAACGAGCAGTACTTC.

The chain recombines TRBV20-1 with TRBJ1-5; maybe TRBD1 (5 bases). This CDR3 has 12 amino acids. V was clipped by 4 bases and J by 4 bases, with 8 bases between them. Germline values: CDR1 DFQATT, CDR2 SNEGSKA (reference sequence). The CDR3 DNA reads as TGCAGTGCTAACAGGTATAATCAGCCCCAGCATTTT. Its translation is CSANRYNQPQHF.

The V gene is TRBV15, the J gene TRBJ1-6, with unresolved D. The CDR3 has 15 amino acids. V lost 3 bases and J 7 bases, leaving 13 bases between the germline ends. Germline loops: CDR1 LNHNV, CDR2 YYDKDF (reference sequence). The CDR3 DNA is TGTGCCACCAGCAGTGAGCTAGGCGACAATTCACCCCTCCACTTT. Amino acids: CATSSELGDNSPLHF.

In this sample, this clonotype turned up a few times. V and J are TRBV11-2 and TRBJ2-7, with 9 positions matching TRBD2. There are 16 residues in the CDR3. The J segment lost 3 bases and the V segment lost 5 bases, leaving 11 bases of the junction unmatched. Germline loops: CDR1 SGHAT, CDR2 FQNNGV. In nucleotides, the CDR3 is TGTGCCAGCAGCCGAAATAGCGGGGGTTCTGACTACGAGCAGTACTTC. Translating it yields CASSRNSGGSDYEQYF.

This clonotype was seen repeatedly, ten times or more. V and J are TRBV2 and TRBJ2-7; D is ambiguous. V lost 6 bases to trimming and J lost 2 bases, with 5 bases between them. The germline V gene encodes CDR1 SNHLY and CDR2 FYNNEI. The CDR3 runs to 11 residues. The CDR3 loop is CASRGPYEQYF. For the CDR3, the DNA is TGTGCCAGCAGGGGCCCCTACGAGCAGTACTTC.

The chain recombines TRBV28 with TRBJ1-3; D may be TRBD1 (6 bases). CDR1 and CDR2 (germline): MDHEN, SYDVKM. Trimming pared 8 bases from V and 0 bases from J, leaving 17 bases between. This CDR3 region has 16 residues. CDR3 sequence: CASHRRGALSGNTIYF. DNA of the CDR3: TGTGCCAGCCACCGACGGGGGGCCCTCTCTGGAAACACCATATATTTT.

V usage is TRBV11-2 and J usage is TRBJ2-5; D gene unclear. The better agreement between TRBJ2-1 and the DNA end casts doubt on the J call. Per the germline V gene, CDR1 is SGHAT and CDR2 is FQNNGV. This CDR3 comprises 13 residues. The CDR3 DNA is TGTGCCAGCAGCTTAGGTCGGTCCTACGAGCAGTTCTTC. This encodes CASSLGRSYEQFF.

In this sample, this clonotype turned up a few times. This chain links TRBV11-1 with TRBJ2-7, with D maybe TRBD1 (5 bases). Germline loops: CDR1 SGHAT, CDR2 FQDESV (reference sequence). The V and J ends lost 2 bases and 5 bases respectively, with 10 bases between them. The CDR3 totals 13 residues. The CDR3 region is CASSLRGGNEQYF. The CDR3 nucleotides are TGTGCCAGCAGCTTAAGGGGTGGGAACGAGCAGTACTTC.

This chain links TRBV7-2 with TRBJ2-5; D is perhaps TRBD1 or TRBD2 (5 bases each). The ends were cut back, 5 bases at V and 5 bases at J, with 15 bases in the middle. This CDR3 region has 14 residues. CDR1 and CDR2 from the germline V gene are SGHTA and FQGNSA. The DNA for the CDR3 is TGTGCCAGCAGCCGGGGCCCGGACCCGGAGACCCAGTACTTC. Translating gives CASSRGPDPETQYF.

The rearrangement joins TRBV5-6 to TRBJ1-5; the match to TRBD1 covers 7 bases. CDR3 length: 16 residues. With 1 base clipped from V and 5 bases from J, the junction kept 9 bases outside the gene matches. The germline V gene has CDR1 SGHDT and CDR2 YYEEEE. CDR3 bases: TGTGCCAGCAGCTTGTTCAACAGGGGTCCTGATCAGCCCCAGCATTTT. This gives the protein CASSLFNRGPDQPQHF.

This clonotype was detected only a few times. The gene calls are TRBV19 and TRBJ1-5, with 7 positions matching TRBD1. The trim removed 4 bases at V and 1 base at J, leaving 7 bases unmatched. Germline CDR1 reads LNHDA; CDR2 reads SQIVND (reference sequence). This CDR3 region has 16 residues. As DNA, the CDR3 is TGTGCCAGTAGTACCCAGACAGGGTCGAGCAATCAGCCCCAGCATTTT. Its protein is CASSTQTGSSNQPQHF.